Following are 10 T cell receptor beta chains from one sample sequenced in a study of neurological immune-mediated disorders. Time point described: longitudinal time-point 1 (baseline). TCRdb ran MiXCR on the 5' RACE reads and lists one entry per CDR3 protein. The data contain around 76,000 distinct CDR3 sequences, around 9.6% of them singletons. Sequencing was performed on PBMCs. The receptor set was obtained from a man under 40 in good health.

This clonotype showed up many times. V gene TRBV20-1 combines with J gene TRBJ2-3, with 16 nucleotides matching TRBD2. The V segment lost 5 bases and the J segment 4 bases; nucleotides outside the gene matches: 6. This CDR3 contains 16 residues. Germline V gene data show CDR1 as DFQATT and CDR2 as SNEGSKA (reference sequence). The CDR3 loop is CSASTGLAGGPDTQYF. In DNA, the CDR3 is TGCAGTGCTTCAACGGGACTAGCGGGAGGGCCAGATACGCAGTATTTT.

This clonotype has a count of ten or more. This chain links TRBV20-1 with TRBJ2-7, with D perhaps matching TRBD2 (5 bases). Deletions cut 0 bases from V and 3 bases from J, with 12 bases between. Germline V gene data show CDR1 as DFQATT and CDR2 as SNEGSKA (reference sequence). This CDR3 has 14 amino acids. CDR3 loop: CSARDRDYYYEQYF. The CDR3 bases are TGCAGTGCTAGAGATAGAGACTATTACTACGAGCAGTACTTC.

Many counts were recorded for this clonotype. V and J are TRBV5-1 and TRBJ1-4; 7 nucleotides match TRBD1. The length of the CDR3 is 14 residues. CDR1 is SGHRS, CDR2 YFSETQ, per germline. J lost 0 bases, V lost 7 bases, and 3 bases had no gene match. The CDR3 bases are TGCGCCAGCTGTCAGGGGGCAACTAATGAAAAACTGTTTTTT. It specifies CASCQGATNEKLFF.

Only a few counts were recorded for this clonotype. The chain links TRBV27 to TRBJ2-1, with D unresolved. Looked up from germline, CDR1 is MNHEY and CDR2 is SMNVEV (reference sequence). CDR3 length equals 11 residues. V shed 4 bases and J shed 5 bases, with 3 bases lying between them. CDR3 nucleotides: TGTGCCAGCAGTTCTAACAATGAGCAGTTCTTC. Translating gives CASSSNNEQFF.

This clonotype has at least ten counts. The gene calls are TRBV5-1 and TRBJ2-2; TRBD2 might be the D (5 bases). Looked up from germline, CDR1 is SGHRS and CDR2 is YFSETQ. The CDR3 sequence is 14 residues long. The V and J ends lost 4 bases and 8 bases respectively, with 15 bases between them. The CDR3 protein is CASSPVTGKGELFF. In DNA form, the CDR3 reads TGCGCCAGCAGCCCTGTTACCGGGAAAGGGGAGCTGTTTTTT. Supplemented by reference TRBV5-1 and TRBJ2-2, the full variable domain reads KAGVTQTPRYLIKTRGQQVTLSCSPISGHRSVSWYQQTPGQGLQFLFEYFSETQRNKGNFPGRFSGRQFSNSRSEMNVSTLELGDSALYLCASSPVTGKGELFFGEGSRLTVL.

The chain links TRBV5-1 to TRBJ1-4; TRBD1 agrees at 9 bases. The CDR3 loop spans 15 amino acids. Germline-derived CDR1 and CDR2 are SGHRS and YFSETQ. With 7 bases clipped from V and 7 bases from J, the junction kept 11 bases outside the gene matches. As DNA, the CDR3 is TGCGCCAGCCAACTGGGGGGACAGGGACGTGAAAAACTGTTTTTT. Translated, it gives CASQLGGQGREKLFF.

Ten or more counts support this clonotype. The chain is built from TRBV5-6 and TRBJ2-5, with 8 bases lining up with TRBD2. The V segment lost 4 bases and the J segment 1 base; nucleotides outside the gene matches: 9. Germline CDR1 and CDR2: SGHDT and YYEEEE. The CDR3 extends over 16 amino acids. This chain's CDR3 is CASSPGQTSAQETQYF. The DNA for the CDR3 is TGTGCCAGCAGCCCTGGACAGACTAGCGCCCAAGAGACCCAGTACTTC. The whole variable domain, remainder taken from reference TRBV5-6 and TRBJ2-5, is DAGVTQSPTHLIKTRGQQVTLRCSPKSGHDTVSWYQQALGQGPQFIFQYYEEEERQRGNFPDRFSGHQFPNYSSELNVNALLLGDSALYLCASSPGQTSAQETQYFGPGTRLLVL.

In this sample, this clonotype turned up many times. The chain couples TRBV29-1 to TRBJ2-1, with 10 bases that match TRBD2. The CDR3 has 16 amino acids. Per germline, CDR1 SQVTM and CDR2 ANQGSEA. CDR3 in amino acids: CRVASSGRSYYNEQFF. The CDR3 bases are TGCAGGGTGGCGTCTAGCGGGAGAAGTTACTACAATGAGCAGTTCTTC.

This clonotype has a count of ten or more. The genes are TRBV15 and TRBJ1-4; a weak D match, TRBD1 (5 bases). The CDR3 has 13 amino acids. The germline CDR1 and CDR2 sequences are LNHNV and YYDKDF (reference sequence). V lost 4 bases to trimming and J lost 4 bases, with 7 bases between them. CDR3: CATSKGFNEKLFF. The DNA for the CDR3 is TGTGCCACCAGCAAGGGGTTTAATGAAAAACTGTTTTTT.

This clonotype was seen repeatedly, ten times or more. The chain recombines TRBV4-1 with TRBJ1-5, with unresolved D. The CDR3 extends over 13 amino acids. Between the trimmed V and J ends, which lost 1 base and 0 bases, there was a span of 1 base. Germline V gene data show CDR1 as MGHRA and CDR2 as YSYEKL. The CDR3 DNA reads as TGCGCCAGCAGCCAAGTTAGCAATCAGCCCCAGCATTTT. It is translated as CASSQVSNQPQHF.